One T cell receptor (beta chain) is described in this entry. Its target is unknown. This sample is part of a study of identical twins. The study, taken as a whole, reports: Researchers reported excess low generation probability among twin-shared out-of-frame alpha sequences.

Germline assignment: CDR1 KGHSH and CDR2 LQKENI. Trimming took 2 bases from V and 7 from J, leaving 14 bases between them. The CDR3 consists of 14 residues. A single record per CDR3 protein comes from TCRdb applying MiXCR to the 5' RACE reads. The sample yields hundreds of thousands of distinct CDR3 sequences, 20% to 25% seen once. This same sample was also part of a study on T cells expressing NK-cell markers. As reported in that work: Investigators obtained TCR beta repertoires from sorted CD3+CD56+NKG2C+, CD3+CD56+NKG2C- and CD3+CD56-NKG2C+ T cells. Among eight sequenced donors, seven carried HCMV seropositivity while one was seronegative. The study found these clonotypes also leading the CD3+CD56-NKG2C+ fraction in a handful of donors.

The clonotype originates from a woman under 30 in good health. Sequencing used PBMCs. The V and J genes are TRBV18 and TRBJ2-5; D may be TRBD2 (6 bases). In DNA form, the CDR3 reads TGTGCCAGCTCACCAGCTAGCGATTTGGGGACCCAGTACTTC. Protein product: CASSPASDLGTQYF.